One T cell receptor (beta chain) is described in this entry. The antigen remains undetermined. This CDR3 region has 14 residues. Germline loops: CDR1 LGHDT, CDR2 YNNKEL (reference sequence). This specimen belongs to a study of T cells expressing NK-cell markers. About the research overall: In sorted CD3+CD56+NKG2C+, CD3+CD56+NKG2C- and CD3+CD56-NKG2C+ T cells, TCR beta repertoires were obtained. Eight donors were sequenced, of whom seven were HCMV-seropositive, while the remaining one was HCMV-seronegative.

Whole-study findings and limits: In several donors, these clonotypes also led the CD3+CD56-NKG2C+ fraction.

In generating TCR beta cDNA, 5'RACE template switching with UMIs was used. Using the 5' RACE reads, TCRdb records one entry per CDR3 protein without DNA. In all, the sample yields about 300,000 distinct CDR3 sequences. The chain joins TRBV3-1 to TRBJ2-3. The TCR sequence derives from a woman aged 18 to 75 in good health. The sequenced material came from blood T cells: a sorted CD56 or NKG2C T cell subset, CD4+ or CD8+ T cells, or bulk PBMC T cells (not recorded which). The CDR3 sequence: CASSQDLATYTQYF.